This T cell receptor (beta chain) was identified in a study of control samples from healthy donors and cancer patients. Germline assignment: CDR1 MNHEY and CDR2 SMNVEV (reference sequence). The CDR3 has 16 residues. Trimming removed 5 bases at V and 3 bases at J, with 16 bases between. Clones were read by immunoSEQ multiplex PCR, and TCRdb kept only the in-frame ones, dropping some. The sample yields about 220,000 clones, roughly 94% seen once. The source is a man between 45 and 60 years old in good health. The chain joins TRBV27 to TRBJ1-4; D is undetermined. Sequenced sample: blood. CDR3 in DNA: TGTGCCAGCAGTCCTGAGTATATGCGAGCTAATGAAAAACTGTTTTTT. Amino acids: CASSPEYMRANEKLFF.